These T cell receptor beta chains were read from a single sample in a study of blood T cell repertoires in COVID-19. The assay was immunoSEQ multiplex PCR, and TCRdb's table has in-frame clones only and misses some. The sample lists 200,000 to 250,000 clones; approximately 81% were seen once. The sequencing input was peripheral blood. The receptor source for this set is a man between 25 and 39 years old with active or convalescent COVID-19. CDR3s include the opening cysteine and the closing phenylalanine or tryptophan. D genes are given only for firm matches. For some rows the clone size is stated as once, few or many, or as a class when expanded; others skip it.

J gene | clone size | V gene | CDR3 length | D gene | CDR3 protein | CDR3 DNA
TRBJ2-6 | once | TRBV5-1 | 16 | TRBD1 | CASSFGTGFRANVLTF | TGCGCCAGCAGCTTCGGGACAGGGTTTAGGGCCAACGTCCTGACTTTC
TRBJ1-3 | . | TRBV7-2 | 15 | . | CASSLGSVVGNTIYF | TGTGCCAGCAGCTTAGGGTCAGTGGTCGGAAACACCATATATTTT
TRBJ1-6 | . | TRBV7-9 | 14 | . | CASSYSSYNSPLHF | TGTGCCAGCAGCTACAGCTCCTATAATTCACCCCTCCACTTT
TRBJ2-3 | . | TRBV7-9 | 14 | TRBD2 | CASSLEGLASAQYF | TGTGCCAGCAGCTTAGAAGGACTAGCAAGTGCGCAGTATTTT
TRBJ1-6 | . | TRBV18 | 16 | TRBD1 | CASSPRTGEDNSPLHF | TGTGCCAGCTCACCTAGGACAGGGGAGGATAATTCACCCCTCCACTTT
TRBJ1-1 | few | TRBV7-9 | 13 | TRBD1 | CASSPQGAAEAFF | TGTGCCAGCAGCCCACAGGGGGCCGCTGAAGCTTTCTTT
TRBJ2-3 | . | TRBV3-1/TRBV3-2 | 14 | . | CASSPGLRLRAQYF | TGTGCCAGCAGCCCCGGGTTGCGTCTTCGCGCGCAGTATTTT
TRBJ2-1 | . | TRBV6-2/TRBV6-3 | 15 | TRBD1 | CASSLRTGSYNEQFF | TGTGCCAGCAGTTTGAGGACAGGATCGTACAATGAGCAGTTCTTC
TRBJ2-1 | . | TRBV13 | 15 | TRBD2 | CASEGTSGTGNEQFF | TGTGCCAGCGAGGGGACTAGCGGGACGGGGAATGAGCAGTTCTTC
TRBJ2-1 | . | TRBV11-3 | 12 | . | CASGLGGNEQFF | TGTGCCAGCGGATTAGGAGGTAATGAGCAGTTCTTC
TRBJ2-1 | . | TRBV9 | 15 | TRBD2 | CASSRTSGSVYEQFF | TGTGCCAGCTCCCGGACTAGCGGGAGTGTCTATGAGCAGTTCTTC
TRBJ2-1 | . | TRBV4-1 | 12 | . | CASSRPTGEQFF | TGCGCCAGCAGCCGCCCGACGGGGGAGCAGTTCTTC
TRBJ2-6 | . | TRBV24-1 | 14 | . | CATSDPLGANVLTF | TGTGCCACCAGTGACCCCCTCGGGGCCAACGTCCTGACTTTC
TRBJ1-3 | . | TRBV14 | 16 | TRBD1 | CASSRWDSSSGNTIYF | TGTGCCAGCAGCAGGTGGGACAGCAGCTCTGGAAACACCATATATTTT
TRBJ1-5 | few | TRBV2 | 15 | . | CASSGQGTSNQPQHF | TGTGCCAGCAGTGGGCAGGGTACGAGCAATCAGCCCCAGCATTTT
TRBJ2-3 | . | TRBV28 | 15 | TRBD1 | CASSWGQGWGDTQYF | TGTGCCAGCAGTTGGGGACAGGGCTGGGGAGATACGCAGTATTTT
TRBJ1-1 | . | TRBV28 | 15 | TRBD1 | CASSTTGVGRPEAFF | TGTGCCAGCAGTACTACAGGGGTGGGGAGGCCTGAAGCTTTCTTT
TRBJ2-5 | . | TRBV5-1 | 15 | TRBD1 | CASSLGDRGQETQYF | TGCGCCAGCAGCTTAGGGGACAGGGGTCAAGAGACCCAGTACTTC
TRBJ2-7 | . | TRBV11-3 | 12 | . | CASSNREGEQYF | TGTGCCAGCAGCAACAGGGAGGGCGAGCAGTACTTC
TRBJ2-7 | . | TRBV12-3/TRBV12-4 | 12 | TRBD2 | CASSFRGDEQYF | TGTGCCAGCAGTTTCCGGGGGGACGAGCAGTACTTC
TRBJ1-5 | . | TRBV7-2 | 13 | . | CASSTVANQPQHF | TGTGCCAGCAGTACAGTGGCCAATCAGCCCCAGCATTTT
TRBJ2-6 | . | TRBV13 | 15 | . | CASSQRGHWANVLTF | TGTGCCAGCAGCCAGCGGGGACACTGGGCCAACGTCCTGACTTTC
TRBJ2-3 | . | TRBV6-5 | 15 | TRBD2 | CASSYGTSGTDTQYF | TGTGCCAGCAGTTACGGGACTAGCGGCACAGATACGCAGTATTTT
TRBJ1-2 | once | TRBV3-1/TRBV3-2 | 14 | . | CASSQGTGPYGYTF | TGTGCCAGCAGCCAAGGTACAGGGCCCTATGGCTACACCTTC
TRBJ2-7 | . | TRBV12-3/TRBV12-4 | 13 | . | CASSFNRDYEQYF | TGTGCCAGCAGTTTTAACAGAGACTACGAGCAGTACTTC
TRBJ2-5 | . | TRBV30 | 13 | TRBD1 | CAWDRGRRETQYF | TGTGCCTGGGACAGGGGGAGGAGAGAGACCCAGTACTTC
TRBJ1-5 | . | TRBV19 | 13 | . | CAGSDRPNQPQHF | TGTGCCGGTTCCGACAGGCCTAATCAGCCCCAGCATTTT
TRBJ1-1 | once | TRBV5-1 | 14 | . | CASSLAAGNTEAFF | TGCGCCAGCAGCTTGGCCGCAGGGAACACTGAAGCTTTCTTT
TRBJ1-1 | . | TRBV30 | 10 | . | CAWSRTEAFF | TGTGCCTGGAGCCGTACTGAAGCTTTCTTT
TRBJ1-2 | . | TRBV4-2 | 13 | . | CASSQVGGWGYTF | TGTGCCAGCAGCCAAGTAGGGGGTTGGGGCTACACCTTC
TRBJ1-1 | . | TRBV30 | 13 | . | CAWRKSGNTEAFF | TGTGCCTGGAGGAAGTCCGGGAACACTGAAGCTTTCTTT
TRBJ2-1 | . | TRBV20-1 | 14 | TRBD2 | CSASGTSRYNEQFF | TGCAGTGCTAGTGGGACTAGCCGCTACAATGAGCAGTTCTTC
TRBJ2-7 | . | TRBV9 | 15 | TRBD2 | CASSVLGGGLYEQYF | TGTGCCAGCAGCGTATTGGGCGGGGGATTATACGAGCAGTACTTC
TRBJ2-7 | . | TRBV6-5 | 13 | . | CASSYKGAYEQYF | TGTGCCAGCAGTTATAAGGGGGCCTACGAGCAGTACTTC
TRBJ1-2 | . | TRBV28 | 13 | . | CASSPDNLYGYTF | TGTGCCAGCAGTCCAGACAACCTCTATGGCTACACCTTC
TRBJ2-2 | . | TRBV29-1 | 13 | . | CSVRGSNTGELFF | TGCAGCGTTAGGGGGTCGAACACCGGGGAGCTGTTTTTT
TRBJ2-1 | few | TRBV29-1 | 13 | . | CSVDGLEGRGQFF | TGCAGCGTTGATGGGCTAGAGGGGCGGGGGCAGTTCTTC
TRBJ1-1 | . | TRBV6-6 | 14 | TRBD1 | CASSYSGTALPAFF | TGTGCCAGCAGTTACTCCGGGACAGCCCTTCCGGCTTTCTTT
TRBJ2-5 | . | TRBV7-9 | 17 | TRBD2 | CASSLRFAGGVRETQYF | TGTGCCAGCAGCTTAAGGTTCGCGGGGGGTGTCCGGGAGACCCAGTACTTC
TRBJ1-1 | . | TRBV11-2 | 12 | . | CASSLETGEAFF | TGTGCCAGCAGCTTAGAGACAGGAGAAGCTTTCTTT
TRBJ2-3 | . | TRBV7-2 | 17 | TRBD2 | CASSLGLAGGPTDTQYF | TGTGCCAGCAGCTTAGGACTAGCGGGAGGGCCGACAGATACGCAGTATTTT
TRBJ2-1 | . | TRBV28 | 17 | . | CASSLLGQGQGGNEQFF | TGTGCCAGCAGTTTATTGGGGCAGGGGCAGGGCGGCAATGAGCAGTTCTTC
TRBJ2-7 | . | TRBV6-2/TRBV6-3 | 15 | . | CASSYSRVNSYEQYF | TGTGCCAGCAGTTACTCGCGGGTGAACTCCTACGAGCAGTACTTC
TRBJ1-2 | . | TRBV2 | 14 | . | CASSEGSGNYGYTF | TGTGCCAGCAGTGAGGGGTCGGGGAACTATGGCTACACCTTC
TRBJ1-6 | few | TRBV19 | 14 | . | CASSIGTDNSPLHF | TGTGCCAGTAGTATAGGGACAGATAATTCACCCCTCCACTTT
TRBJ2-3 | few | TRBV6-4 | 15 | TRBD2 | CASSESGGDKDTQYF | TGTGCCAGCAGTGAGAGCGGGGGGGATAAAGATACGCAGTATTTT
TRBJ2-1 | . | TRBV6-4 | 14 | . | CASSEGTSYNEQFF | TGTGCCAGCAGTGAGGGGACTTCTTACAATGAGCAGTTCTTC
TRBJ2-7 | . | TRBV7-2 | 15 | TRBD1 | CASSLVDRGVYEQYF | TGTGCCAGCAGCTTAGTTGACAGGGGTGTGTACGAGCAGTACTTC
TRBJ1-1 | . | TRBV4-1 | 15 | TRBD1 | CASSHQGALNTEAFF | TGCGCCAGCAGCCACCAGGGGGCCTTGAACACTGAAGCTTTCTTT
TRBJ2-5 | . | TRBV5-5 | 15 | TRBD2 | CASSPRGEGWETQYF | TGTGCCAGCAGCCCTCGGGGGGAGGGCTGGGAGACCCAGTACTTC
TRBJ1-2 | . | TRBV10-2 | 17 | TRBD1 | CASTTGGGQGKIRGYTF | TGCGCCAGCACCACAGGGGGGGGACAGGGGAAAATAAGAGGCTACACCTTC
TRBJ1-2 | few | TRBV6-6 | 12 | . | CASGVPVYGYTF | TGTGCCAGCGGAGTTCCCGTATATGGCTACACCTTC
TRBJ1-1 | . | TRBV5-4 | 13 | . | CATSDSMNTEAFF | TGTGCCACCTCGGACAGCATGAACACTGAAGCTTTCTTT
TRBJ2-1 | once | TRBV7-2 | 14 | . | CASSIGVTYNEQFF | TGTGCCAGCTCCATAGGGGTGACCTACAATGAGCAGTTCTTC
TRBJ1-5 | few | TRBV27 | 18 | TRBD1 | CASSDLPGTGRSNQPQHF | TGTGCCAGCAGTGATCTACCTGGGACAGGGCGCAGCAATCAGCCCCAGCATTTT
TRBJ1-3 | once | TRBV13 | 15 | TRBD1 | CASSLVDRGGNTIYF | TGTGCCAGCAGCTTAGTTGACAGGGGTGGAAACACCATATATTTT
TRBJ1-2 | . | TRBV7-2 | 11 | . | CASSPTYGYTF | TGTGCCAGCAGCCCAACATATGGCTACACCTTC
TRBJ1-2 | once | TRBV7-9 | 13 | . | CASSFTGTDGYTF | TGTGCCAGCAGCTTCACAGGGACGGATGGCTACACCTTC
TRBJ1-2 | few | TRBV5-1 | 13 | . | CASSLEPPGGYTF | TGCGCCAGCAGCCTGGAGCCTCCGGGAGGCTACACCTTC
TRBJ2-7 | . | TRBV27 | 16 | . | CASSLSSRLLSDEQYF | TGTGCCAGCAGTTTATCTAGCCGCCTTTTGTCGGACGAGCAGTACTTC